The entry below gives a single TCR beta chain sequence along with its context. TCRdb used MiXCR to reprocess the RACE reads, holding one entry per CDR3 protein. The repertoire holds 40,000 to 50,000 distinct CDR3 sequences, with about 4% as singletons. The CDR3 extends over 16 amino acids. Per germline, CDR1 GTSNPN and CDR2 SVGIG (reference sequence). Trimming removed 2 bases from V and 4 bases from J, with 17 bases in between. Time point in this sample: patch test 1, 2 weeks after DPC sensitization. Described treatment: therapeutic diphenylcyclopropenone sensitization with weekly scalp DPC. The template was total RNA from unfractionated whole blood. These data are taken from a study of human T cells and chemical hapten exposure.

This TCR was recovered from a man aged 45-65 years with alopecia areata. Some clones in this sample may be carry-over from other donors' samples. Source: whole blood, taken in connection with sensitization to the hapten diphenylcyclopropenone (DPC). The chain recombines TRBV30 with TRBJ2-2, with D possibly TRBD1 on 5 matching bases. The CDR3 DNA reads as TGTGCCTGGAGTCCCCCTAAGGGGCGCGTCACCGGGGAGCTGTTTTTT. Translated, it gives CAWSPPKGRVTGELFF.